This record looks at one T cell receptor beta chain sequence and its context. Its antigen remains unknown. Deep-level settings were used for running the assay. Sequencing was performed with immunoSEQ multiplex PCR; in TCRdb, only in-frame clones are kept and a portion is missing. The sample has around 980,000 clones, 78% seen once; the top ten hold 0.5% to 0.65%. This entry is derived from a study of shared clonotypes between healthy human individuals. Findings and limits, study-wide: The study generally estimated greater richness for naive than memory subsets.

There were only Caucasian adults among the donors, and all lived in Nashville, Tennessee. This sequence was found in a young man in good health. Some clones in this sample may be carry-over from other donors' samples. The specimen sequenced was memory CD4+ T cells from PBMCs. Stated subset: CD45RA-negative fraction.

CDR3 nucleotides: TGTGCCAGCAGCTTTGGACTAGCGGGCGATGAGCAGTTCTTC. Translation gives CASSFGLAGDEQFF. The rearrangement links TRBV7-3 to TRBJ2-1, with TRBD2 identical over 11 bases. With 3 bases clipped from V and 8 bases from J, the junction kept 3 bases outside the gene matches. The V gene's germline CDR1 is SGHTA and CDR2 FQGTGA. The CDR3 loop spans 14 amino acids.